This TCR beta chain was identified during a study of regulatory T cells in long-lasting Graves disease. Arm-PCR of CDR3 regions and iRepertoire HTBI primers were used to build TCR beta libraries. Authors' analysis steps: Identification yielded around 68 TRBV and 14 TRBJ segments across samples. From the multiplex PCR reads, TCRdb called clonotypes with MiXCR, one entry per CDR3 protein. None of the V and J calls come from the authors' own analysis; TCRdb made them. The sample has about 520,000 distinct CDR3 sequences, more than 10% seen once; the top ten hold roughly 8.9%. This clonotype was seen repeatedly, ten times or more. Its target is unknown. This sample's time point: newly diagnosed GD, antithyroid drugs for less than 3 months. Making the TCR library involved RNA that had been extracted from PBMCs. Guidelines of the American Thyroid Association were used to diagnose Graves' disease. Study results and caveats: The study found persistent patients shared more public clonotypes (over 2,500) than new patients (about 990).

The sample was also reused in another study, on T cells in Graves' hyperthyroidism and ophthalmopathy.

The input for sequencing was peripheral blood mononuclear cells (PBMCs), taken at new diagnosis, from a patient treated with antithyroid drugs. The TCR sequence derives from a woman in her thirties with Graves disease.

CDR3 loop: CASSTTAQPGLGSYEQYF. The CDR3 nucleotides read TGTGCCAGCAGCACCACCGCCCAACCGGGACTAGGCTCCTACGAGCAGTACTTC. The J gene is TRBJ2-7, the V gene TRBV9; 8 bases map to TRBD2. CDR3 length equals 18 residues. Trimming cost V 4 bases and J 0 bases; bases outside gene matches: 15. The germline CDR1 and CDR2 sequences are SGDLS and YYNGEE.